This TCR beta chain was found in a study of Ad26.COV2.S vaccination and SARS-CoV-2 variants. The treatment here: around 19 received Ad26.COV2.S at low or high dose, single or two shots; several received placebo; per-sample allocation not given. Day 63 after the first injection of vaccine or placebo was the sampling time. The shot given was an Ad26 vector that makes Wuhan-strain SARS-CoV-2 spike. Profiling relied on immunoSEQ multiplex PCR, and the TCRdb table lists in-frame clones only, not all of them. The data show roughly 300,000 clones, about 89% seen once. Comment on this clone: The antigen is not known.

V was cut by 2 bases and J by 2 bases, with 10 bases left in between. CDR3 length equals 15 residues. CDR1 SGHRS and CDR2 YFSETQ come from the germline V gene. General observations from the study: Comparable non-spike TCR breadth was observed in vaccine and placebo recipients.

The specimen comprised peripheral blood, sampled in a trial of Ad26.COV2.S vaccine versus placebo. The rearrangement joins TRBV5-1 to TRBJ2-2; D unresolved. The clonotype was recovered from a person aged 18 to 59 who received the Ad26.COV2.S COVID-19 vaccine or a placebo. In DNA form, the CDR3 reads TGCGCCAGCAGCTTTCGAACAGTAAACACCGGGGAGCTGTTTTTT. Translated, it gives CASSFRTVNTGELFF. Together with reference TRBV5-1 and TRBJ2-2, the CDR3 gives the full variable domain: KAGVTQTPRYLIKTRGQQVTLSCSPISGHRSVSWYQQTPGQGLQFLFEYFSETQRNKGNFPGRFSGRQFSNSRSEMNVSTLELGDSALYLCASSFRTVNTGELFFGEGSRLTVL.